This TCR beta chain was sequenced for a study of T cells in women clearing cervical HPV infection. Germline V gene sequence: CDR1 SGHTA, CDR2 FQGNSA. The CDR3 loop spans 16 amino acids. Trimming at V came to 0 bases and at J to 1 base, leaving 4 bases not matched to a gene. Some clones are missing from TCRdb's copy, which holds only in-frame ones; the method was immunoSEQ multiplex PCR. The clone table shows about 32,000 clones, with the ten largest holding approximately 6.8%. In the case of this clone: The sequence runs out 3 residues before the end of the CDR3; the remainder is reconstructed from the germline J gene.

Sequenced input: blood buffy coat. The rearrangement joins TRBV7-2 to TRBJ2-5; 8 nucleotides line up with TRBD2. The source of this sequence is a woman between 18 and 69 years old with a cervical HPV16 infection that either progressed to CIN3+ or cleared (not recorded which). CDR3 DNA, as far as it was read: TGTGCCAGCAGCTTAGCTTCCAGCGGGGGCCAAGAGACC. It codes for CASSLASSGGQET. The full-length CDR3 reads as CASSLASSGGQETQYF.